The 3 T cell receptor beta chains listed next were all sequenced from one sample in a study of identifying expanded T cells in peripheral blood. Only in-frame clones appear in the TCRdb table, and some are missing; sequencing was by immunoSEQ multiplex PCR. The sample yields 95,000 to 100,000 clones, approximately 90% seen once. Specimen: blood. Every receptor here comes from a person between 18 and 70 years old in good health.

The rearrangement joins TRBV19 to TRBJ2-1; TRBD1 agrees at 7 bases. After removal of 5 bases from V and 9 bases from J, the junction contained 4 bases not matched to a gene. Germline V CDR1 and CDR2: LNHDA, SQIVND (reference sequence). The length of the CDR3 is 12 residues. CDR3 nucleotides: TGTGCCAGTAGTCGACAGGGCACTGAGCAGTTCTTC. It specifies CASSRQGTEQFF.

This clone came up a few times. The chain is built from TRBV2 and TRBJ1-6; 8 bases line up with TRBD1. Per germline, CDR1 SNHLY and CDR2 FYNNEI. Losses at the gene ends were 0 bases for V and 9 bases for J; bases not matched to a gene: 1. This CDR3 is built from 14 residues. The CDR3 DNA sequence: TGTGCCAGCAGTGAAGCGGACAGGGTTTCACCCCTCCACTTT. Translated: CASSEADRVSPLHF.

The genes are TRBV18 and TRBJ1-2; D gene unclear. V lost 2 bases and J 5 bases, leaving 15 bases between the germline ends. CDR1 and CDR2 from the germline V gene are KGHSH and LQKENI. This CDR3 spans 15 amino acids. CDR3 sequence: CASSPDRVESYGYTF. CDR3 nucleotides: TGTGCCAGCTCACCAGATCGGGTAGAAAGTTATGGCTACACCTTC. Combining the CDR3 with reference TRBV18 and TRBJ1-2 gives the whole variable domain NAGVMQNPRHLVRRRGQEARLRCSPMKGHSHVYWYRQLPEEGLKFMVYLQKENIIDESGMPKERFSAEFPKEGPSILRIQQVVRGDSAAYFCASSPDRVESYGYTFGSGTRLTVV.